The 24 T cell receptor beta chains below were found in one sample sequenced in a study of response to subunit inactivated influenza vaccine. MiXCR, applied by TCRdb to the RT-PCR reads, yields one record per CDR3 protein. The sample includes more than 150,000 distinct CDR3 sequences, 7.5% to 10% of them seen just once. The specimen comprised non-naive T cells sorted from PBMCs, sampled on the day of vaccination. All receptors come from a man aged 50 or older who received an inactivated influenza vaccine.

The genes are TRBV28 and TRBJ2-7; D unclear. Trimming shortened V by 7 bases and J by 5 bases, and 18 bases separated the two germline ends. The CDR3 length is 14 residues. Germline values: CDR1 MDHEN, CDR2 SYDVKM. The DNA of the CDR3 is TGTGCCAGCACCCCCGAGTGGCGACGACACGAGCAGTACTTC. Translation gives CASTPEWRRHEQYF.

This clonotype was counted many times. The genes are TRBV27 and TRBJ2-5, with 7 bases that match TRBD2. There are 17 residues in the CDR3. Unmatched junction bases numbered 15, after V lost 3 bases and J lost 5 bases. Germline loops: CDR1 MNHEY, CDR2 SMNVEV (reference sequence). DNA for the CDR3: TGTGCCAGCAGTTTCCTTTCTAGCGGAGCCCGGCACGAGACCCAGTACTTC. Encoded protein: CASSFLSSGARHETQYF.

This chain joins TRBV6-2 or TRBV6-3 and TRBJ2-3; either TRBD1 or TRBD2 may supply D (5 bases each). The CDR3 runs to 16 residues. CDR1 MNHEY and CDR2 SVGEGT come from the germline V gene. Trimming removed 7 bases at V and 3 bases at J, with 20 bases between. The CDR3 DNA is TGTGCCAGCACCCGACGGGGCAGGATGGGTACAGATACGCAGTATTTT. Protein sequence: CASTRRGRMGTDTQYF.

This clonotype was counted a few times. The rearrangement joins TRBV5-6 to TRBJ1-5; D perhaps matches TRBD1 (6 bases). Looked up from germline, CDR1 is SGHDT and CDR2 is YYEEEE. V lost 2 bases and J 7 bases, leaving 13 bases between the germline ends. This CDR3 has 14 residues. CDR3 DNA sequence: TGTGCCAGCAGCTTTGGGGGCCGGGGGCAGCCCCAGCATTTT. This sequence encodes CASSFGGRGQPQHF.

This clonotype was seen many times. J is TRBJ2-3 and V is TRBV7-3; TRBD1 aligns across 8 bases. CDR1 is SGHTA, CDR2 FQGTGA, per germline. This CDR3 is built from 17 residues. Trimming took 4 bases from V and 5 from J; bases not matched to a gene: 14. The CDR3, as DNA: TGTGCCAGCAGCTCCAGACAGGGGCCCGCCGGGGTAGATACGCAGTATTTT. Translated: CASSSRQGPAGVDTQYF.

This clonotype was counted a few times. The chain employs TRBV19 and TRBJ2-6, with 8 bases identical to TRBD1. Unmatched junction bases numbered 3, after V lost 7 bases and J lost 1 base. Germline CDR1 LNHDA, CDR2 SQIVND (reference sequence). This CDR3 is built from 15 residues. The CDR3 DNA reads TGTGCCAGTATCGACAGGGGTTCTGGGGCCAACGTCCTGACTTTC. Amino acids: CASIDRGSGANVLTF.

This clonotype was recorded a few times. This chain joins TRBV10-3 and TRBJ1-4; a weak D match, TRBD1 (5 bases). Germline V gene sequence: CDR1 ENHRY, CDR2 SYGVKD. Between the trimmed V and J ends, which lost 8 bases and 8 bases, there was a span of 15 bases. The CDR3 is made up of 13 amino acids. The DNA of the CDR3 is TGTGCCATCGGCCCCGGGGGTCGGGAAAAACTGTTTTTT. Translation gives CAIGPGGREKLFF.

This clonotype has a count of ten or more. The chain links TRBV14 to TRBJ2-1; 15 bases agree with TRBD2. V shed 1 base and J 2 bases; nucleotides not matched to a gene: 6. The CDR3 spans 19 residues. In germline, CDR1 is SGHDN, CDR2 FVKESK. The CDR3 sequence: CASSQGGTSGGPAYNEQFF. DNA of the CDR3: TGTGCCAGCAGCCAAGGCGGGACTAGCGGGGGGCCCGCCTACAATGAGCAGTTCTTC.

This clonotype was picked up many times. V and J are TRBV5-1 and TRBJ2-1, with D possibly called TRBD1 or TRBD2 (5 bases each). V lost 0 bases and J 0 bases, leaving 7 bases between the germline ends. The CDR3 contains 15 residues. Germline lookup yields CDR1 SGHRS and CDR2 YFSETQ. CDR3 amino acids: CASSLGDRSYNEQFF. The CDR3 nucleotides read TGCGCCAGCAGCTTGGGGGACCGCTCCTACAATGAGCAGTTCTTC.

This clonotype was seen a handful of times. This sequence joins TRBV5-1 and TRBJ2-1, with D possibly TRBD1 on 6 matching bases. CDR3 length: 13 residues. From germline, CDR1 is SGHRS and CDR2 YFSETQ. The V end lost 0 bases, the J end lost 16 bases, and 17 bases lay between the germline ends. The CDR3 nucleotides read TGCGCCAGCAGCTTGGCGGGACAAAATGAGCGTTTCTTC. Its protein product is CASSLAGQNERFF.

The chain is built from TRBV4-2 and TRBJ1-4; D is undetermined. Germline CDR1 and CDR2: LGHNA and YNFKEQ. The CDR3 sequence is 15 residues long. Trimming pared 0 bases from V and 5 bases from J, leaving 10 bases between. The CDR3 DNA sequence: TGTGCCAGCAGCCAAGATACCGCAGAGAATGAAAAACTGTTTTTT. It codes for CASSQDTAENEKLFF.

The chain has TRBV6-5 and TRBJ1-1; no firm D call. This CDR3 spans 15 amino acids. Per the germline V gene, CDR1 is MNHEY and CDR2 is SVGAGI. V shed 4 bases and J shed 9 bases, with 21 bases lying between them. CDR3 region: CASSSGRLTSIKAFF. CDR3 coding DNA: TGTGCCAGCAGTTCCGGCAGGCTAACCTCGATCAAAGCTTTCTTT.

The chain joins TRBV7-9 to TRBJ2-7; D is uncertain. Germline V lookup: CDR1 SEHNR, CDR2 FQNEAQ (reference sequence). Deletions cut 5 bases from V and 6 bases from J, with 14 bases between. The CDR3 spans 13 residues. The CDR3 nucleotides read TGTGCCAGCAGCCCTGGAATAGCAATCGAGCAGTACTTC. Residues: CASSPGIAIEQYF.

A note on this clonotype: The junction departs from germline at one end; a sequencing error may be responsible. This chain connects TRBV7-6 to TRBJ2-5; D remains ambiguous. The CDR3 is made up of 13 amino acids. Germline CDR1 is SGHVS and CDR2 is FNYEAQ. CDR3 nucleotides: TGTGCCCGCAGACCATCCCTGGCGGCTCCCCAGTACTTC. Its translation: CARRPSLAAPQYF.

This clonotype was seen a few times. The chain links TRBV5-1 to TRBJ1-1; D unresolved. The CDR3 extends over 15 amino acids. V lost 4 bases to trimming and J lost 7 bases, with 20 bases between them. Germline V gene sequence: CDR1 SGHRS, CDR2 YFSETQ. Here the CDR3 reads CASSQNNRPGFEAFF. Written as DNA, the CDR3 is TGCGCCAGCAGCCAAAACAATAGACCGGGGTTTGAAGCTTTCTTT.

The sample holds many counts of this clonotype. The chain employs TRBV5-1 and TRBJ2-4, with 10 bases fitting TRBD1. The V segment lost 4 bases and the J segment 6 bases; nucleotides outside the gene matches: 4. This CDR3 has 14 amino acids. Germline lookup yields CDR1 SGHRS and CDR2 YFSETQ. CDR3 sequence: CASSPRTGGNIQYF. The CDR3 DNA is TGCGCCAGCAGCCCACGGACAGGGGGAAACATTCAGTACTTC.

This clonotype was counted ten times or more. The genes are TRBV20-1 and TRBJ1-5, with a possible D match to TRBD1 (5 bases). The CDR3 runs 15 residues. Trimming stripped 2 bases from V and 4 bases from J, with 15 bases between. CDR1 and CDR2 (germline): DFQATT, SNEGSKA (reference sequence). This CDR3 reads CSARPQGTGNQPQHF. The CDR3 nucleotides read TGCAGTGCTAGACCGCAAGGGACCGGTAATCAGCCCCAGCATTTT.

Comment on this clonotype: The junction differs from germline at one of its ends, possibly a read error. The rearrangement links TRBV20-1 to TRBJ1-2, with D perhaps TRBD1 (5 bases). The CDR3 consists of 11 residues. Germline V lookup: CDR1 DFQATT, CDR2 SNEGSKA (reference sequence). CDR3 DNA: TGCAGTGCTAGAAGACCTCCGGGGGATTACTTC. This encodes CSARRPPGDYF.

CDR3 coding DNA: TGTGCCAGCACCCGGGACACTAATGAAAAACTGTTTTTT. Its translation: CASTRDTNEKLFF. The chain combines TRBV4-2 with TRBJ1-4, with a possible D match to TRBD1 (5 bases). In germline, CDR1 is LGHNA, CDR2 YNFKEQ. The CDR3 has 13 amino acids. V was shortened by 7 bases and J by 2 bases, with 8 bases between the two germline ends.

The sample holds many counts of this clonotype. This chain uses TRBV20-1 with TRBJ1-5, with D uncertain. Per germline, CDR1 DFQATT and CDR2 SNEGSKA (reference sequence). V was pared by 8 bases and J by 1 base, with 12 bases between. The length of the CDR3 is 13 residues. DNA for the CDR3: TGCAGTTCCCACTCAGGAAGCAATCAGCCCCAGCATTTT. Encoded protein: CSSHSGSNQPQHF.

This clonotype occurred many times. This chain links TRBV28 with TRBJ2-1; D possibly corresponds to TRBD1 (6 bases). The V gene's germline CDR1 is MDHEN and CDR2 SYDVKM. The V end was cut by 6 bases, the J end by 0 bases, with 12 bases between. The CDR3 totals 15 residues. The CDR3 loop is CASRKDSRSYNEQFF. CDR3 nucleotides: TGTGCCAGCAGGAAGGACAGCCGCTCCTACAATGAGCAGTTCTTC.

The chain links TRBV7-6 to TRBJ1-4, with TRBD1 as a possible D gene (5 bases). The length of the CDR3 is 15 residues. V lost 6 bases and J lost 7, with 18 bases in between. Germline lookup yields CDR1 SGHVS and CDR2 FNYEAQ. DNA of the CDR3: TGTGCCAGCAGTAGAAACGGCAGGGTGGGTGAAAAACTGTTTTTT. It translates to CASSRNGRVGEKLFF. Using reference TRBV7-6 and TRBJ1-4 for the parts outside the CDR3, the full variable domain is GAGVSQSPRYKVTKRGQDVALRCDPISGHVSLYWYRQALGQGPEFLTYFNYEAQQDKSGLPNDRFSAERPEGSISTLTIQRTEQRDSAMYRCASSRNGRVGEKLFFGSGTQLSVL.

A few counts support this clonotype. The chain couples TRBV24-1 to TRBJ2-2; unclear D gene. The CDR3 spans 18 residues. The germline CDR1 and CDR2 sequences are KGHDR and SFDVKD. V lost 4 bases to trimming and J lost 1 base, with 18 bases between them. The CDR3 loop is CATSEWTLEKGNTGELFF. In DNA, the CDR3 is TGTGCCACCAGTGAATGGACCCTTGAAAAGGGGAACACCGGGGAGCTGTTTTTT.

This clonotype was seen ten or more times. The chain is built from TRBV20-1 and TRBJ1-2; possibly TRBD1 for D (6 bases). In germline, CDR1 is DFQATT, CDR2 SNEGSKA (reference sequence). The length of the CDR3 is 16 residues. V lost 3 bases to trimming and J lost 5 bases, with 22 bases between them. CDR3 coding DNA: TGCAGTGCTAGTTTCATACCTAGACAGGATGTTTATGGCTACACCTTC. Amino acids: CSASFIPRQDVYGYTF.